These 14 T cell receptor beta chains share one sample of origin, sequenced in a study of blood T cell repertoires in COVID-19. Clones were read by immunoSEQ multiplex PCR, and TCRdb kept only the in-frame ones, dropping some. Of over 250,000 clones in the sample, roughly nine tenths were seen once. The source material was peripheral blood. These TCRs come from a man aged 45-65 years with acute or convalescent COVID-19.

The chain employs TRBV18 and TRBJ1-6, with 7 bases aligning to TRBD1. There are 16 residues in the CDR3. CDR1 is KGHSH and CDR2 is LQKENI in the germline V gene. V shed 5 bases, J shed 10 bases, and the junction held 14 bases outside the gene matches. CDR3 DNA sequence: TGTGCCAGCTCAAATCGGGGAACAGGGGCGGACTCACCCCTCCACTTT. Translation gives CASSNRGTGADSPLHF.

The genes are TRBV9 and TRBJ1-1; 9 bases map to TRBD1. V shed 4 bases, J shed 4 bases, and the junction held 11 bases outside the gene matches. CDR1 is SGDLS and CDR2 is YYNGEE in the germline V gene. The CDR3 is made up of 16 amino acids. The DNA of the CDR3 is TGTGCCAGCAGCACCTCCAAATTACAGGGGGCCACTGAAGCTTTCTTT. Its translation: CASSTSKLQGATEAFF.

V is TRBV27 and J is TRBJ2-7; 7 nucleotides agree with TRBD1. V shed 3 bases, J shed 4 bases, and the junction held 6 bases outside the gene matches. The germline V gene has CDR1 MNHEY and CDR2 SMNVEV (reference sequence). The length of the CDR3 is 14 residues. In DNA, the CDR3 is TGTGCCAGCAGTTTGGGACAGCCACTATACGAGCAGTACTTC. Translating it yields CASSLGQPLYEQYF.

This rearrangement joins TRBV27 to TRBJ2-2; 7 bases match TRBD1. V lost 7 bases and J lost 7; bases outside the gene matches: 15. This CDR3 is built from 16 residues. Looked up from germline, CDR1 is MNHEY and CDR2 is SMNVEV (reference sequence). In DNA form, the CDR3 reads TGTGCCAGCACCCTCACCTCGACAGGGATAGGCGGGGAGCTGTTTTTT. Protein sequence: CASTLTSTGIGGELFF.

The gene calls are TRBV18 and TRBJ1-3, with 8 nucleotides matching TRBD1. This CDR3 region has 13 residues. Germline-derived CDR1 and CDR2 are KGHSH and LQKENI. The V and J ends lost 3 bases and 7 bases, in that order; junction bases with no gene match: 2. The CDR3 sequence: CASSPDRANTIYF. DNA for the CDR3: TGTGCCAGCTCACCGGACAGGGCTAACACCATATATTTT.

This chain uses TRBV18 with TRBJ2-1; TRBD2 aligns across 9 bases. This CDR3 contains 15 residues. Germline V CDR1 and CDR2: KGHSH, LQKENI. With V trimmed by 3 bases and J by 8 bases, 8 bases remained unmatched. CDR3 nucleotide sequence: TGTGCCAGCTCACCGGTGGCGGGGGGGTCCCATGAGCAGTTCTTC. Its protein product is CASSPVAGGSHEQFF.

The CDR3 nucleotides are TGTGCCAGCAAGTTGGCTAGCGGGTACACCGGGGAGCTGTTTTTT. This sequence encodes CASKLASGYTGELFF. This rearrangement joins TRBV7-9 to TRBJ2-2; 8 bases align to TRBD2. The CDR3 contains 15 residues. The J segment lost 3 bases and the V segment lost 7 bases, leaving 7 bases of the junction unmatched. Germline V CDR1 and CDR2: SEHNR, FQNEAQ (reference sequence).

This sequence joins TRBV6-5 and TRBJ1-1; maybe TRBD1 (5 bases). The CDR3 has 13 amino acids. Trimming stripped 6 bases from V and 1 base from J, with 9 bases between. Germline CDR1 is MNHEY and CDR2 is SVGAGI. CDR3 in DNA: TGTGCCAGCAGCCTCGGACAGAACACTGAAGCTTTCTTT. Translated, it gives CASSLGQNTEAFF.

The rearrangement uses TRBV29-1 and TRBJ1-6; 10 nucleotides agree with TRBD1. Looked up from germline, CDR1 is SQVTM and CDR2 is ANQGSEA. V lost 6 bases to trimming and J lost 6 bases; unmatched junction nucleotides: 5. The CDR3 covers 14 residues. This CDR3 is CSVSGTGANSPLHF. CDR3 bases: TGCAGCGTCTCCGGGACAGGGGCTAATTCACCCCTCCACTTT. Together with reference TRBV29-1 and TRBJ1-6, the CDR3 gives the full variable domain: SAVISQKPSRDICQRGTSLTIQCQVDSQVTMMFWYRQQPGQSLTLIATANQGSEATYESGFVIDKFPISRPNLTFSTLTVSNMSPEDSSIYLCSVSGTGANSPLHFGNGTRLTVT.

CDR3 bases: TGTGCTAGTGGTTTGGTACCAGTTGCACGGACCCCCCGGGGCTATGGCTACACCTTC. It specifies CASGLVPVARTPRGYGYTF. The chain combines TRBV12-5 with TRBJ1-2; no reliable D call. V gave up 0 bases and J gave up 4 bases, with 24 bases separating them. Germline values: CDR1 LGHNT, CDR2 FRNRAP. The CDR3 has 19 residues.

The rearrangement links TRBV7-8 to TRBJ2-2, with 9 bases lining up with TRBD2. Germline-derived CDR1 and CDR2 are SGHVS and FQNEAQ. Losses at the gene ends were 5 bases for V and 3 bases for J; bases not matched to a gene: 7. This CDR3 region has 16 residues. In nucleotides, the CDR3 is TGTGCCAGCAGCGAGTCTAGCGGGGTAGACACCGGGGAGCTGTTTTTT. Amino acids: CASSESSGVDTGELFF.

This clone was seen at least ten times. J is TRBJ2-7 and V is TRBV3-1 (or the pseudogene TRBV3-2); 7 bases fit TRBD1. J lost 1 base, V lost 4 bases, and 1 base had no gene match. This CDR3 is 13 amino acids long. Germline CDR1 reads LGHDT; CDR2 reads YNNKEL (reference sequence). For the CDR3, the DNA is TGTGCCAGCAGCCGGGACAGTTCCTACGAGCAGTACTTC. Encoded protein: CASSRDSSYEQYF.

This clone has just a few counts. The CDR3 nucleotides are TGTGCCAGCAGGGGACAGGGGCAAACCGGGGAGCTGTTTTTT. This codes for CASRGQGQTGELFF. V usage is TRBV5-4 and J usage is TRBJ2-2; TRBD1 matches 10 bases. From germline, CDR1 is SGHNT and CDR2 YYREEE (reference sequence). The ends lost 5 bases at V and 5 bases at J; junction bases unmatched: 3. The CDR3 contains 14 residues.

J is TRBJ2-7 and V is TRBV4-1, with 8 positions matching TRBD2. Unmatched junction bases numbered 9, after V lost 0 bases and J lost 8 bases. CDR1 and CDR2 from the germline V gene are MGHRA and YSYEKL. This CDR3 is built from 15 residues. The CDR3 spells CASSQEGTGGVKQYF. The DNA of the CDR3 is TGCGCCAGCAGCCAAGAAGGGACGGGGGGGGTGAAGCAGTACTTC.